One and the same sample provided the 17 T cell receptor beta chains below, sequenced in a study of radiation and T cells in renal cell carcinoma. Method: immunoSEQ multiplex PCR; TCRdb's copy keeps in-frame clones and lacks some. The sample contains about 100,000 clones, roughly 84% of which appear only once. Specified time point: blood 4 weeks post-SBRT, at nephrectomy. Treatment specified: 15 Gy SBRT to primary tumor, nephrectomy 4 weeks later. The sample in question was blood, obtained from a patient whose treatment included radiotherapy and nephrectomy. The receptors shown here come from a man between 60 and 75 years old with renal cell carcinoma.

The chain joins TRBV6-5 to TRBJ2-2; 8 bases are shared with TRBD2. CDR1 is MNHEY and CDR2 is SVGAGI in the germline V gene. The CDR3 is made up of 13 amino acids. V dropped 10 bases and J dropped 3; count of bases not matched to a gene: 4. DNA of the CDR3: TGTGCCACCCGGGAGGGTCACACCGGGGAGCTGTTTTTT. Amino acids: CATREGHTGELFF.

The V and J genes are TRBV11-3 and TRBJ2-7; possible D gene TRBD2, 5 bases. The ends were cut back, 4 bases at V and 0 bases at J, with 7 bases in the middle. The CDR3 is 13 amino acids. Germline lookup yields CDR1 SGHNT and CDR2 YENEEA. CDR3: CASSSGFSYEQYF. CDR3 coding DNA: TGTGCCAGCAGCTCGGGATTCTCCTACGAGCAGTACTTC.

This chain connects TRBV15 to TRBJ2-1; D remains unclear. V lost 0 bases and J lost 5, with 8 bases in between. The germline CDR1 and CDR2 sequences are LNHNV and YYDKDF (reference sequence). CDR3 size: 14 residues. The DNA for the CDR3 is TGTGCCACCAGCAGAGACCATTCCAACAATGAGCAGTTCTTC. Its protein product is CATSRDHSNNEQFF.

This chain uses TRBV6-1 with TRBJ2-5; D is perhaps TRBD2 (6 bases). V lost 4 bases, J lost 5 bases, and 17 bases lay in between. This CDR3 is built from 15 residues. CDR1 and CDR2 (germline): MNHNS, SASEGT. CDR3 region: CASSGGGAGGETQYF. CDR3 DNA sequence: TGTGCCAGCAGTGGGGGTGGAGCGGGCGGGGAGACCCAGTACTTC.

J is TRBJ2-1 and V is TRBV19, with D possibly matching TRBD2 (7 bases). Trimming removed 7 bases at V and 0 bases at J, with 10 bases between. The CDR3 is 14 amino acids. Germline V gene data show CDR1 as LNHDA and CDR2 as SQIVND (reference sequence). The CDR3 region has the DNA TGTGCCAGTATAAGGGGGGGCTCCTACAATGAGCAGTTCTTC. It encodes CASIRGGSYNEQFF. The full variable domain, rest sourced from reference TRBV19 and TRBJ2-1, is DGGITQSPKYLFRKEGQNVTLSCEQNLNHDAMYWYRQDPGQGLRLIYYSQIVNDFQKGDIAEGYSVSREKKESFPLTVTSAQKNPTAFYLCASIRGGSYNEQFFGPGTRLTVL.

The chain has TRBV19 and TRBJ2-5, with a possible D match to TRBD2 (5 bases). Trimming removed 1 base at V and 5 bases at J, with 11 bases between. The CDR3 is 14 amino acids. Germline V gene sequence: CDR1 LNHDA, CDR2 SQIVND (reference sequence). CDR3 sequence reads: CASSIAGSGETQYF. CDR3 bases: TGTGCCAGTAGTATAGCGGGAAGTGGGGAGACCCAGTACTTC.

V gene TRBV19 combines with J gene TRBJ2-7, with 8 bases fitting TRBD1. The CDR3 spans 15 residues. Per the germline V gene, CDR1 is LNHDA and CDR2 is SQIVND (reference sequence). The ends lost 3 bases at V and 3 bases at J; junction bases unmatched: 7. CDR3 region: CASSIGQGMSYEQYF. The CDR3 DNA reads as TGTGCCAGTAGTATTGGACAGGGCATGAGCTACGAGCAGTACTTC.

This clone has a single count. CDR3 protein: CASSLGAESYEQYF. In DNA, the CDR3 is TGTGCCAGCAGCCTAGGGGCGGAGTCCTACGAGCAGTACTTC. J is TRBJ2-7 and V is TRBV7-2, with D possibly matching TRBD1 (5 bases). Per the germline V gene, CDR1 is SGHTA and CDR2 is FQGNSA. The germline V and J ends were trimmed by 5 bases and 1 base, with 12 bases remaining between them. The CDR3 spans 14 residues.

This clone has just one count. This chain joins TRBV4-1 and TRBJ2-1, with a possible D match to TRBD1 (6 bases). V lost 1 base, J lost 4 bases, and 14 bases lay in between. CDR1 and CDR2 from the germline V gene are MGHRA and YSYEKL. This CDR3 has 16 amino acids. In DNA form, the CDR3 reads TGCGCCAGCAGCCAAGTAGCAGGGGAGTTATACAATGAGCAGTTCTTC. Its translation: CASSQVAGELYNEQFF.

This clone was observed once. The chain couples TRBV7-9 to TRBJ1-4; no clear D gene. Germline V gives CDR1 SEHNR, CDR2 FQNEAQ (reference sequence). This CDR3 spans 13 amino acids. V dropped 1 base and J dropped 8 bases, with 8 bases sitting between them. The CDR3 DNA reads as TGTGCCAGCAGCTTAGGTCCTACAGAAAAACTGTTTTTT. Encoded protein: CASSLGPTEKLFF.

The chain employs TRBV5-1 and TRBJ2-1; a weak D match, TRBD1 (5 bases). CDR1 is SGHRS and CDR2 is YFSETQ in the germline V gene. This CDR3 has 15 amino acids. Trimming took 2 bases from V and 2 from J, leaving 11 bases between them. CDR3 in amino acids: CASSFQDMAYNEQFF. CDR3 DNA: TGCGCCAGCAGCTTTCAGGACATGGCCTACAATGAGCAGTTCTTC.

The CDR3 DNA reads as TGCGCCAGCAGCCAAGATCACGGACAGGGGGTTGGCTATGGCTACACCTTC. Its protein is CASSQDHGQGVGYGYTF. The chain combines TRBV4-1 with TRBJ1-2; 10 bases fit TRBD1. The CDR3 has 17 amino acids. CDR1 MGHRA and CDR2 YSYEKL come from the germline V gene. V lost 0 bases, J lost 4 bases, and 8 bases stayed unmatched.

On this clone: At one of its ends the junction is not consistent with the germline gene, which may arise from a read error. This chain connects TRBV30 to TRBJ2-1; D may be TRBD2 (6 bases). This CDR3 has 11 residues. The germline V gene has CDR1 GTSNPN and CDR2 SVGIG (reference sequence). DNA of the CDR3: TGTGCCTGGAGTCAAGGACTACAGAGACTCTTC. As protein: CAWSQGLQRLF.

The chain combines TRBV4-3 with TRBJ2-3; a weak D match, TRBD2 (6 bases). CDR3 size: 15 residues. Germline CDR1 reads LGHNA; CDR2 reads YSLEER. V lost 5 bases and J 2 bases, leaving 14 bases between the germline ends. The CDR3 nucleotides read TGCGCCAGCAGCAAAACTAGCTTCAACACAGATACGCAGTATTTT. Its translation: CASSKTSFNTDTQYF.

The genes are TRBV19 and TRBJ2-7; TRBD1 agrees at 9 bases. The ends lost 5 bases at V and 4 bases at J; junction bases unmatched: 12. In germline, CDR1 is LNHDA, CDR2 SQIVND (reference sequence). This CDR3 contains 16 residues. CDR3 in DNA: TGTGCCAGTAGTTGGGGGCCCGGGACAGGGTATTACGAGCAGTACTTC. As protein: CASSWGPGTGYYEQYF.

This clone was observed a few times. The V and J genes are TRBV6-5 and TRBJ2-3; TRBD2 aligns across 10 bases. The CDR3 is 15 residues long. The V gene's germline CDR1 is MNHEY and CDR2 SVGAGI. Germline trimming cut 7 bases from V and 3 bases from J; bases unmatched to any gene: 7. The CDR3 region is CASTKAGGPTDTQYF. CDR3 DNA: TGTGCCAGCACCAAAGCGGGAGGGCCGACAGATACGCAGTATTTT.

The rearrangement links TRBV9 to TRBJ1-1; D unresolved. This CDR3 has 15 residues. Trimming cost V 3 bases and J 0 bases, with 12 bases left between them. CDR1 is SGDLS and CDR2 is YYNGEE in the germline V gene. The CDR3 is CASSAAVSMNTEAFF. The CDR3 DNA reads TGTGCCAGCAGCGCTGCAGTTAGTATGAACACTGAAGCTTTCTTT.